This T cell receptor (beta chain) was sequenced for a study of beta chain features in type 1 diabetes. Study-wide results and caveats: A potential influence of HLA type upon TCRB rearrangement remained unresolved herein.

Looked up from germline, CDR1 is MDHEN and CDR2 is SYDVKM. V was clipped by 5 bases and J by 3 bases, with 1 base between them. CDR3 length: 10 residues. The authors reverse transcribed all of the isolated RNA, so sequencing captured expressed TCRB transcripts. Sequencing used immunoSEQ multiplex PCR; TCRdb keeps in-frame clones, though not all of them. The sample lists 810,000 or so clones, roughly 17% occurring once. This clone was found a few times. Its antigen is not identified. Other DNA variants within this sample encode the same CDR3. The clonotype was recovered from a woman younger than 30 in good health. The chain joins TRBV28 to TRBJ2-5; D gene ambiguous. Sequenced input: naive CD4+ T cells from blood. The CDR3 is CASSEETQYF. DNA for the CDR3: TGTGCCAGCAGTGAAGAGACCCAGTACTTC.